The T cell receptor (beta chain) described here comes from a study of early T cells in non-severe SARS-CoV-2 infection. About the study: From unsorted whole blood, bulk RNA was sequenced, and the chains remained unpaired.

Germline-derived CDR1 and CDR2 are KGHSH and LQKENI. The CDR3 has 15 amino acids. V shed 4 bases and J 5 bases; nucleotides not matched to a gene: 8. Unique molecular identifiers were affixed to single, distinct cDNA molecules. Each CDR3 protein is one row after TCRdb ran MiXCR on the 5' RACE reads. The sample records tens of thousands of distinct CDR3 sequences, 3.5% to 5% being singletons. This clonotype appeared many times. This clonotype originated in an adult who was a healthcare worker with PCR-confirmed SARS-CoV-2 infection or an uninfected control (not recorded which). Sequences were obtained from whole blood. The chain joins TRBV18 to TRBJ1-2; 9 bases agree with TRBD1. CDR3 sequence (DNA): TGTGCCAGCTCACTTATGGACAGGGGAGGATATGGCTACACCTTC. Its protein is CASSLMDRGGYGYTF.